The rows below give T cell receptor beta chains drawn from one sample of a study of blood T cell repertoires in COVID-19. Here immunoSEQ multiplex PCR was the method, and the copy in TCRdb shows in-frame clones only, minus some. In the table there are hundreds of thousands of clones, about nine tenths of which are singletons. The specimen was PBMCs or T cells enriched from blood (not recorded which). All receptors come from a man between 25 and 39 years old who had recovered from COVID-19. Both conserved end residues are part of each CDR3. D genes are given only for firm matches. Some rows mark clone size as missing; the rest say once, few, many or name a class of expanded clone.

CDR3 DNA: TGCAGCGTTGATCTTGGGATAACAGGGGGCGCTTATGGCTACACCTTC
CDR3 protein: CSVDLGITGGAYGYTF
clone size: NA
V gene: TRBV29-1
J gene: TRBJ1-2
D gene: TRBD1

CDR3 DNA: TGTGCCAGCTCAAACAGGGAACAAGAGACCCAGTACTTC
CDR3 protein: CASSNREQETQYF
clone size: NA
V gene: TRBV18
J gene: TRBJ2-5
D gene: NA

CDR3 DNA: TGTGCCAGCAGTTTAAGGGGGAACGAGCAGTACTTC
CDR3 protein: CASSLRGNEQYF
clone size: once
V gene: TRBV27
J gene: TRBJ2-7
D gene: NA

CDR3 DNA: TGTGCCAGCAGGAGGACTAGCGGGGGCGAGACCCAGTACTTC
CDR3 protein: CASRRTSGGETQYF
clone size: NA
V gene: TRBV6-6
J gene: TRBJ2-5
D gene: TRBD2

CDR3 DNA: TGTGCCAGTACGTTTAGACAGCGTTCCGACGGCTACACCTTC
CDR3 protein: CASTFRQRSDGYTF
clone size: NA
V gene: TRBV19
J gene: TRBJ1-2
D gene: NA

CDR3 DNA: TGTGCCACCAGCACCACTAGCGGGAGGTCCTACAATGAGCAGTTCTTC
CDR3 protein: CATSTTSGRSYNEQFF
clone size: NA
V gene: TRBV15
J gene: TRBJ2-1
D gene: TRBD2

CDR3 DNA: TGTGCCAGCAGTCCGGGACAGGGGGCTTACGAGCAGTACTTC
CDR3 protein: CASSPGQGAYEQYF
clone size: NA
V gene: TRBV6-1
J gene: TRBJ2-7
D gene: TRBD1

CDR3 DNA: TGTGCCAGCAGTCAACAGGGAAATCAGCCCCAGCATTTT
CDR3 protein: CASSQQGNQPQHF
clone size: NA
V gene: TRBV6-5
J gene: TRBJ1-5
D gene: NA

CDR3 DNA: TGCGCCAGCAGTGAGACAGGTAGCAATCAGCCCCAGCATTTT
CDR3 protein: CASSETGSNQPQHF
clone size: NA
V gene: TRBV10-1
J gene: TRBJ1-5
D gene: NA

CDR3 DNA: TGTGCCAGCAGAATTGGACTAGCGGGAGCGTACGAGCAGTACTTC
CDR3 protein: CASRIGLAGAYEQYF
clone size: NA
V gene: TRBV7-2
J gene: TRBJ2-7
D gene: TRBD2

CDR3 DNA: TGTGCCAGCAGCTTCGGGACAGGGGGCGAGTATGAGCAGTTCTTC
CDR3 protein: CASSFGTGGEYEQFF
clone size: once
V gene: TRBV7-9
J gene: TRBJ2-1
D gene: TRBD1

CDR3 DNA: TGTGCCAGCAGGTCGGCGGGAGCACTAGAGACCCAGTACTTC
CDR3 protein: CASRSAGALETQYF
clone size: NA
V gene: TRBV27
J gene: TRBJ2-5
D gene: TRBD2

CDR3 DNA: TGTGCCAGCAGTGAAGACAGGGGGCGCTGGGGCTACACCTTC
CDR3 protein: CASSEDRGRWGYTF
clone size: NA
V gene: TRBV2
J gene: TRBJ1-2
D gene: TRBD1

CDR3 DNA: TGTGCCAGCAGGCCTACAGGGACAGTCAATCAGCCCCAGCATTTT
CDR3 protein: CASRPTGTVNQPQHF
clone size: NA
V gene: TRBV2
J gene: TRBJ1-5
D gene: TRBD1

CDR3 DNA: TGCGCCAGCAGCCAAATTAGAGGGCCTGCAGATACGCAGTATTTT
CDR3 protein: CASSQIRGPADTQYF
clone size: NA
V gene: TRBV4-1
J gene: TRBJ2-3
D gene: NA

CDR3 DNA: TGTGCCAGTAGTTCGATCGTTCTCGGGGGGCAAGAGACCCAGTACTTC
CDR3 protein: CASSSIVLGGQETQYF
clone size: NA
V gene: TRBV19
J gene: TRBJ2-5
D gene: TRBD2

CDR3 DNA: TGTGCCAGCAGTGAAGCGAAGTCAGGGGGTCAGCCCCAGCATTTT
CDR3 protein: CASSEAKSGGQPQHF
clone size: NA
V gene: TRBV6-1
J gene: TRBJ1-5
D gene: TRBD1

CDR3 DNA: TGTGCTAGTGCCTTAGGACACGACCCTGAAGCTTTCTTT
CDR3 protein: CASALGHDPEAFF
clone size: NA
V gene: TRBV12-5
J gene: TRBJ1-1
D gene: NA

CDR3 DNA: TGTGCCAGCAGCTCCGGAGCGGGGAGCTCCTACGAGCAGTACTTC
CDR3 protein: CASSSGAGSSYEQYF
clone size: once
V gene: TRBV5-4
J gene: TRBJ2-7
D gene: TRBD2

CDR3 DNA: TGCGCCAGCAGCTTGACAGGGGGCAGCTCCTACGAGCAGTACTTC
CDR3 protein: CASSLTGGSSYEQYF
clone size: NA
V gene: TRBV5-1
J gene: TRBJ2-7
D gene: TRBD1

CDR3 DNA: TGCGCCAGCAGCTCAGTCCCCGATCGGACCCAGTACTTC
CDR3 protein: CASSSVPDRTQYF
clone size: NA
V gene: TRBV5-1
J gene: TRBJ2-5
D gene: NA

CDR3 DNA: TGTGCCAGCAGTTTGACAGGGGGTGGGGAGAACACTGAAGCTTTCTTT
CDR3 protein: CASSLTGGGENTEAFF
clone size: NA
V gene: TRBV6-2/TRBV6-3
J gene: TRBJ1-1
D gene: TRBD1

CDR3 DNA: TGTGCCAGCAGTGAAGGGACAGGGGTCTCCTACAATGAGCAGTTCTTC
CDR3 protein: CASSEGTGVSYNEQFF
clone size: once
V gene: TRBV6-4
J gene: TRBJ2-1
D gene: TRBD1

CDR3 DNA: TGCGCCAGCAGTCAAGGAGGAGAGACCCAGTACTTC
CDR3 protein: CASSQGGETQYF
clone size: NA
V gene: TRBV23-1
J gene: TRBJ2-5
D gene: NA

CDR3 DNA: TGTGCCAGTAGTATAGGTCAGGGGATAGGGTATGGCTACACCTTC
CDR3 protein: CASSIGQGIGYGYTF
clone size: NA
V gene: TRBV19
J gene: TRBJ1-2
D gene: NA

CDR3 DNA: TGCAGCGTCCCTAGCGGGGGGGCCGATGAGCAGTTCTTC
CDR3 protein: CSVPSGGADEQFF
clone size: NA
V gene: TRBV29-1
J gene: TRBJ2-1
D gene: TRBD2

CDR3 DNA: TGTGCCAGCAGTAGGGGCAGCGGGAAGGCTTCCTACAATGAGCAGTTCTTC
CDR3 protein: CASSRGSGKASYNEQFF
clone size: NA
V gene: TRBV11-3
J gene: TRBJ2-1
D gene: TRBD2

CDR3 DNA: TGTGCCAGTAGTATGACAGGGACAGATACGCAGTATTTT
CDR3 protein: CASSMTGTDTQYF
clone size: NA
V gene: TRBV19
J gene: TRBJ2-3
D gene: TRBD1

CDR3 DNA: TGCGCCAGCAGCCAAGCCGTCCCACGGGTCTCCAACCACAATGAGCAGTTCTTC
CDR3 protein: CASSQAVPRVSNHNEQFF
clone size: NA
V gene: TRBV4-1
J gene: TRBJ2-1
D gene: NA

CDR3 DNA: TGTGCCAGCAGCTTTACGGGACAGGGGGGAGGTGGCTACACCTTC
CDR3 protein: CASSFTGQGGGGYTF
clone size: once
V gene: TRBV11-3
J gene: TRBJ1-2
D gene: TRBD1

CDR3 DNA: TGTGCCAGCAGCTGGATGGGCGTAGATACGCAGTATTTT
CDR3 protein: CASSWMGVDTQYF
clone size: NA
V gene: TRBV5-4
J gene: TRBJ2-3
D gene: NA

CDR3 DNA: TGTGCCAGCAGTTCCCCCGCGGGACAGGGTACCTCACCCCTCCACTTT
CDR3 protein: CASSSPAGQGTSPLHF
clone size: NA
V gene: TRBV28
J gene: TRBJ1-6
D gene: TRBD1

CDR3 DNA: TGTGCCAGCAGCCAACAGACTGGCACAGATACGCAGTATTTT
CDR3 protein: CASSQQTGTDTQYF
clone size: few
V gene: TRBV3-1/TRBV3-2
J gene: TRBJ2-3
D gene: NA

CDR3 DNA: TGTGCCAGCAGCATACGGGAATCAACACAGGAGACCCAGTACTTC
CDR3 protein: CASSIRESTQETQYF
clone size: NA
V gene: TRBV7-9
J gene: TRBJ2-5
D gene: NA

CDR3 DNA: TGTGCCAGCAGCTTAGCGGGCCTTGGGTCGACCGGCACAGATACGCAGTATTTT
CDR3 protein: CASSLAGLGSTGTDTQYF
clone size: NA
V gene: TRBV7-8
J gene: TRBJ2-3
D gene: NA

CDR3 DNA: TGTGCCAGTAGTATAGGGGGAGTCGGGGAGCTGTTTTTT
CDR3 protein: CASSIGGVGELFF
clone size: NA
V gene: TRBV19
J gene: TRBJ2-2
D gene: NA

CDR3 DNA: TGTGCCAGCAGTTCCTCTACCGTCGTGAACACTGAAGCTTTCTTT
CDR3 protein: CASSSSTVVNTEAFF
clone size: NA
V gene: TRBV28
J gene: TRBJ1-1
D gene: NA

CDR3 DNA: TGTGCCAGCAGCGCACTCCTCGGGAGGAACACTGAAGCTTTCTTT
CDR3 protein: CASSALLGRNTEAFF
clone size: NA
V gene: TRBV7-2
J gene: TRBJ1-1
D gene: NA

CDR3 DNA: TGTGCCAGCAGTGCCCTAAGCCTTCAACAGGGACAGGGGAAGGCCCAGTACTTC
CDR3 protein: CASSALSLQQGQGKAQYF
clone size: NA
V gene: TRBV6-4
J gene: TRBJ2-5
D gene: TRBD1